Listed below are T cell receptor beta chains from one sample, sequenced in a study of T cells in Graves' hyperthyroidism and ophthalmopathy. TCRdb analysed the multiplex PCR reads with MiXCR anew, one entry per CDR3 protein. This table holds roughly 300,000 distinct CDR3 sequences, less than 30% found once. Sequenced sample: blood. These receptors were collected from a middle-aged man with Graves' hyperthyroidism that later progressed to Graves' ophthalmopathy. CDR3s include the opening cysteine and the closing phenylalanine or tryptophan. A D gene is named only where the DNA matches it firmly. Size tells how often a clone was seen (once, few, many) or the class of an expanded clone, and some rows leave it out.

d_call: NA; j_call: TRBJ2-7; v_call: TRBV27; cdr3_length: 13; clone_size: NA; cdr3_nt: TGTGCCAGCAGTCCGACAGGTTTTTACGAGCAGTACTTC; cdr3_aa: CASSPTGFYEQYF
d_call: NA; j_call: TRBJ2-2; v_call: TRBV24-1; cdr3_length: 21; clone_size: many; cdr3_nt: TGTGCCACCAGTGATCCAGGGGGAGGGAGGGCCTCACCACCGAACACCGGGGAGCTGTTTTTT; cdr3_aa: CATSDPGGGRASPPNTGELFF
d_call: NA; j_call: TRBJ2-4; v_call: TRBV30; cdr3_length: 14; clone_size: NA; cdr3_nt: TGTGCCTGGGGTGTATGGGGGATCAAAAACATTCAGTACTTC; cdr3_aa: CAWGVWGIKNIQYF
d_call: NA; j_call: TRBJ1-5; v_call: TRBV28; cdr3_length: 12; clone_size: many; cdr3_nt: TGTGCCAGCAGTTTTCGTTATCAGCCCCAGCATTTT; cdr3_aa: CASSFRYQPQHF
d_call: NA; j_call: TRBJ1-5; v_call: TRBV6-2/TRBV6-3; cdr3_length: 11; clone_size: many; cdr3_nt: TGTGCCAGCAGTACCGGGCAGCCCCAGCATTTT; cdr3_aa: CASSTGQPQHF
d_call: NA; j_call: TRBJ1-2; v_call: TRBV5-1; cdr3_length: 14; clone_size: NA; cdr3_nt: TGCGCCAGCAGCTTGTCACCATCTAACTATGGCTACACCTTC; cdr3_aa: CASSLSPSNYGYTF
d_call: NA; j_call: TRBJ2-5; v_call: TRBV28; cdr3_length: 13; clone_size: NA; cdr3_nt: TGTGCCAGCAGCCGACAGATCCAAGAGACCCAGTACTTC; cdr3_aa: CASSRQIQETQYF
d_call: NA; j_call: TRBJ1-1; v_call: TRBV7-3; cdr3_length: 11; clone_size: many; cdr3_nt: TGTGCCAGCAGCTTAATCACTGAAGCTTTCTTT; cdr3_aa: CASSLITEAFF
d_call: TRBD1; j_call: TRBJ1-5; v_call: TRBV4-1; cdr3_length: 17; clone_size: few; cdr3_nt: TGCGCCAGCAGCCAACCCACACGGGACAGGGTGGATCAGCCCCAGCATTTT; cdr3_aa: CASSQPTRDRVDQPQHF
d_call: TRBD1; j_call: TRBJ2-6; v_call: TRBV11-2; cdr3_length: 17; clone_size: NA; cdr3_nt: TGTGCCAGCAGCCTCACAGGGGGGTACTCTGGGGCCAACGTCCTGACTTTC; cdr3_aa: CASSLTGGYSGANVLTF
d_call: NA; j_call: TRBJ2-2; v_call: TRBV28; cdr3_length: 16; clone_size: many; cdr3_nt: TGTGCCAGCAGTTTCCCCTGGACAGCCTCCAACGGGGAGCTGTTTTTT; cdr3_aa: CASSFPWTASNGELFF
d_call: NA; j_call: TRBJ1-1; v_call: TRBV5-1; cdr3_length: 14; clone_size: many; cdr3_nt: TGCGCCAGCAGCTTGATAATCGGGGACACTGAAGCTTTCTTT; cdr3_aa: CASSLIIGDTEAFF
d_call: TRBD1; j_call: TRBJ2-7; v_call: TRBV24-1; cdr3_length: 11; clone_size: many; cdr3_nt: TGTGCCACCAGTAACGACAGGGAAACGTACTTC; cdr3_aa: CATSNDRETYF
d_call: NA; j_call: TRBJ1-1; v_call: TRBV2; cdr3_length: 13; clone_size: many; cdr3_nt: TGTGCCAGCACGTATGGCGAGAACACTGAAGCTTTCTTT; cdr3_aa: CASTYGENTEAFF
d_call: NA; j_call: TRBJ2-5; v_call: TRBV18; cdr3_length: 15; clone_size: many; cdr3_nt: TGTGCCAGCTCACCGATCCAGGGTTCCCAAGAGACCCAGTACTTC; cdr3_aa: CASSPIQGSQETQYF
d_call: TRBD2; j_call: TRBJ2-3; v_call: TRBV7-9; cdr3_length: 14; clone_size: many; cdr3_nt: TGTGCCAGCAGCTATCTAGCGGGGGGCGATACGCAGTATTTT; cdr3_aa: CASSYLAGGDTQYF
d_call: NA; j_call: TRBJ2-7; v_call: TRBV6-2/TRBV6-3; cdr3_length: 14; clone_size: NA; cdr3_nt: TGTGCCAGCAGTTACGGGATCGCAGGCTACGAGCAGTACTTC; cdr3_aa: CASSYGIAGYEQYF
d_call: TRBD2; j_call: TRBJ2-7; v_call: TRBV2; cdr3_length: 14; clone_size: NA; cdr3_nt: TGTGCCAGCGGCGATAGCGGGAGAGTCTACGAGCAGTACTTC; cdr3_aa: CASGDSGRVYEQYF
d_call: NA; j_call: TRBJ1-1; v_call: TRBV29-1; cdr3_length: 12; clone_size: NA; cdr3_nt: TGCAGCGTTAAGGGGCGTTGGACTGAAGCTTTCTTT; cdr3_aa: CSVKGRWTEAFF
d_call: TRBD2; j_call: TRBJ2-7; v_call: TRBV19; cdr3_length: 15; clone_size: many; cdr3_nt: TGTGCCAGTAGTATAGAGGCGGGAGTCTCCTACGAGCAGTACTTC; cdr3_aa: CASSIEAGVSYEQYF
d_call: NA; j_call: TRBJ1-5; v_call: TRBV28; cdr3_length: 13; clone_size: NA; cdr3_nt: TGTGCCAGCAGTTTATTTGGAACCCCACCCGGGCATTTT; cdr3_aa: CASSLFGTPPGHF
d_call: TRBD2; j_call: TRBJ2-5; v_call: TRBV18; cdr3_length: 17; clone_size: many; cdr3_nt: TGTGCCAGCTCCCCTTTTTGGACTAGCGGGAGTGGAGAGACCCAGTACTTC; cdr3_aa: CASSPFWTSGSGETQYF
d_call: NA; j_call: TRBJ2-7; v_call: TRBV10-3; cdr3_length: 13; clone_size: NA; cdr3_nt: TGTGGCATCAGTGGGACGGGGTTCGACGAGCAGTACTTC; cdr3_aa: CGISGTGFDEQYF
d_call: TRBD2; j_call: TRBJ2-3; v_call: TRBV27; cdr3_length: 16; clone_size: many; cdr3_nt: TGTGCCAGCAGTTCCGAACTAGCGGTGAGCGCAGATACGCAGTATTTT; cdr3_aa: CASSSELAVSADTQYF
d_call: NA; j_call: TRBJ1-2; v_call: TRBV19; cdr3_length: 12; clone_size: many; cdr3_nt: TGTGCCAGTAGTAGTGGAGTATATGGCTACGCCTTC; cdr3_aa: CASSSGVYGYAF
d_call: TRBD2; j_call: TRBJ2-3; v_call: TRBV29-1; cdr3_length: 13; clone_size: many; cdr3_nt: TGCAGCCACTCCCCGGGAGGCCCAGATACGCAGTATTTT; cdr3_aa: CSHSPGGPDTQYF
d_call: TRBD1; j_call: TRBJ1-1; v_call: TRBV6-5; cdr3_length: 14; clone_size: many; cdr3_nt: TGTGCCAGCAGTTTACAGGGGTATAACACTGAAGCTTTCTTT; cdr3_aa: CASSLQGYNTEAFF
d_call: NA; j_call: TRBJ2-5; v_call: TRBV7-2; cdr3_length: 15; clone_size: NA; cdr3_nt: TGTGCCAGCAGCAAACAGTCGTGGTACCAAGAGACCCAGTACTTC; cdr3_aa: CASSKQSWYQETQYF
d_call: NA; j_call: TRBJ1-1; v_call: TRBV6-1; cdr3_length: 14; clone_size: NA; cdr3_nt: TGTGCCAGCAGTAATGAGGGGAGGAACACTGAAGCTTTCTTT; cdr3_aa: CASSNEGRNTEAFF
d_call: NA; j_call: TRBJ1-6; v_call: TRBV6-5; cdr3_length: 16; clone_size: NA; cdr3_nt: TGTGCCAGCAGTTACCGGCCCCCGAGGGGAGGATCACCCCTCCACTTT; cdr3_aa: CASSYRPPRGGSPLHF
d_call: TRBD1; j_call: TRBJ1-1; v_call: TRBV28; cdr3_length: 18; clone_size: NA; cdr3_nt: TGTGCCAGCAGCTCTGCCTGGCGGACAGGGGGCCAGAACACTGAAGCTTTCTTT; cdr3_aa: CASSSAWRTGGQNTEAFF
d_call: TRBD2; j_call: TRBJ2-5; v_call: TRBV27; cdr3_length: 15; clone_size: few; cdr3_nt: TGTGCCAGCAGTTTCCTAGCGGGAGGGCGCGAGACCCAGTACTTC; cdr3_aa: CASSFLAGGRETQYF
d_call: NA; j_call: TRBJ2-2; v_call: TRBV24-1; cdr3_length: 15; clone_size: many; cdr3_nt: TGTGCCACCAGTGATGCCTGGAGCGACACCGGGGAGCTGTTTTTT; cdr3_aa: CATSDAWSDTGELFF
d_call: NA; j_call: TRBJ2-5; v_call: TRBV29-1; cdr3_length: 12; clone_size: many; cdr3_nt: TGCAGTGTTTTGGAGGGGGCGGAGACCCAGTACTTC; cdr3_aa: CSVLEGAETQYF
d_call: NA; j_call: TRBJ2-2; v_call: TRBV7-8; cdr3_length: 15; clone_size: many; cdr3_nt: TGTGCCAGCATCTGGCGGGGACAGAGCACCGGGGAGCTGTTTTTT; cdr3_aa: CASIWRGQSTGELFF
d_call: NA; j_call: TRBJ2-7; v_call: TRBV15; cdr3_length: 15; clone_size: many; cdr3_nt: TGTGCCACCAGCAGAGGTGTTGGACAGTTCTACGAGCAGTACTTC; cdr3_aa: CATSRGVGQFYEQYF
d_call: NA; j_call: TRBJ2-5; v_call: TRBV12-3/TRBV12-4; cdr3_length: 15; clone_size: many; cdr3_nt: TGTGCCAGCAAAGCAACTAGTTTCGGCGGGGAGACCCAGTACTTC; cdr3_aa: CASKATSFGGETQYF
d_call: TRBD1; j_call: TRBJ2-7; v_call: TRBV11-2; cdr3_length: 18; clone_size: few; cdr3_nt: TGTGCCAGCAGCTTAAGGGCACCGGGACAGGGCAATTCCTACGAGCAGTACTTC; cdr3_aa: CASSLRAPGQGNSYEQYF
d_call: TRBD1; j_call: TRBJ1-2; v_call: TRBV29-1; cdr3_length: 12; clone_size: many; cdr3_nt: TGCAGCGTTGCCGCAGGGGGTTGGGGCTACACCTTC; cdr3_aa: CSVAAGGWGYTF
d_call: NA; j_call: TRBJ2-7; v_call: TRBV6-5; cdr3_length: 14; clone_size: many; cdr3_nt: TGTGCCAGCCCCGGTCGTAGGGAGTGGTACGAGCAGTACTTC; cdr3_aa: CASPGRREWYEQYF
d_call: NA; j_call: TRBJ2-7; v_call: TRBV29-1; cdr3_length: 12; clone_size: many; cdr3_nt: TGCAGCGTTGTAGGGGGAACCTACGAGCAGTACTTC; cdr3_aa: CSVVGGTYEQYF
d_call: NA; j_call: TRBJ1-1; v_call: TRBV6-5; cdr3_length: 15; clone_size: NA; cdr3_nt: TGTGCCAGCAGTTACCCTCCAGGGAAAATTTTTGAAGCTTTCTTT; cdr3_aa: CASSYPPGKIFEAFF
d_call: NA; j_call: TRBJ1-5; v_call: TRBV4-2; cdr3_length: 17; clone_size: many; cdr3_nt: TGTGCCAGCAGCCAAGAAGTCTCAGGGCTCGTAGTTCAGCCCCAGCATTTT; cdr3_aa: CASSQEVSGLVVQPQHF
d_call: NA; j_call: TRBJ2-6; v_call: TRBV19; cdr3_length: 16; clone_size: many; cdr3_nt: TGTGCCTCAGGATTGGGCGGACGCTCTGGGGCCAACGTCCTGACTTTC; cdr3_aa: CASGLGGRSGANVLTF
d_call: NA; j_call: TRBJ2-1; v_call: TRBV11-3; cdr3_length: 13; clone_size: many; cdr3_nt: TGTGCCAGCACCGAACCGGGATACAATGAGCAGTTCTTC; cdr3_aa: CASTEPGYNEQFF
d_call: NA; j_call: TRBJ1-2; v_call: TRBV3-1; cdr3_length: 14; clone_size: many; cdr3_nt: TGTGCCAGCAGCCAACTGAGGCCGAAATATGGCTACACCTTC; cdr3_aa: CASSQLRPKYGYTF
d_call: TRBD2; j_call: TRBJ2-7; v_call: TRBV28; cdr3_length: 15; clone_size: many; cdr3_nt: TGTGCCAGCAGTTTCTCTAGCGGGTTATCCTACGAGCAGTACTTC; cdr3_aa: CASSFSSGLSYEQYF
d_call: NA; j_call: TRBJ1-1; v_call: TRBV6-5; cdr3_length: 13; clone_size: many; cdr3_nt: TGTGCCAGCATTTTTACCAGGGACACTGAAGCTTTCTTT; cdr3_aa: CASIFTRDTEAFF
d_call: TRBD1; j_call: TRBJ1-1; v_call: TRBV14; cdr3_length: 15; clone_size: many; cdr3_nt: TGTGCCAGCAGCCGAGGGACAGGGGGCTTTACTGAAGCTTTCTTT; cdr3_aa: CASSRGTGGFTEAFF
d_call: NA; j_call: TRBJ2-7; v_call: TRBV28; cdr3_length: 16; clone_size: many; cdr3_nt: TGTGCCAGCAGTTCCCCGGCGGGACAGAGCTCCTACGAGCAGTACTTC; cdr3_aa: CASSSPAGQSSYEQYF
d_call: NA; j_call: TRBJ2-5; v_call: TRBV15; cdr3_length: 14; clone_size: NA; cdr3_nt: TGTGCCACCAGCCCCCTCGTAAGTGAAGAGACCCAGTACTTC; cdr3_aa: CATSPLVSEETQYF